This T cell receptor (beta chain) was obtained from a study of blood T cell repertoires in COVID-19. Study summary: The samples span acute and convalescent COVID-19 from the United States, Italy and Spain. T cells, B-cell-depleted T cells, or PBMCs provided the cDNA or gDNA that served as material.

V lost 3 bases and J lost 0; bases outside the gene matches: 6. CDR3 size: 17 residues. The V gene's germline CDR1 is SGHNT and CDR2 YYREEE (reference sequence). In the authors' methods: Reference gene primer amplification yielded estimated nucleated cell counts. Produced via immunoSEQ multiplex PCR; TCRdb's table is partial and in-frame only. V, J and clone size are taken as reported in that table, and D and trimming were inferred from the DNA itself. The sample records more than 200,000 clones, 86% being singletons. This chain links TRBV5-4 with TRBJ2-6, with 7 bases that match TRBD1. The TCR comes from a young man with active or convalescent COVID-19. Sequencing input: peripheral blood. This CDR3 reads CASSWDSYPSGANVLTF. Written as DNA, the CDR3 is TGTGCCAGCAGCTGGGACAGTTACCCCTCTGGGGCCAACGTCCTGACTTTC. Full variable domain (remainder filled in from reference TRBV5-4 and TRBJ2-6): ETGVTQSPTHLIKTRGQQVTLRCSSQSGHNTVSWYQQALGQGPQFIFQYYREEENGRGNFPPRFSGLQFPNYSSELNVNALELDDSALYLCASSWDSYPSGANVLTFGAGSRLTVL.